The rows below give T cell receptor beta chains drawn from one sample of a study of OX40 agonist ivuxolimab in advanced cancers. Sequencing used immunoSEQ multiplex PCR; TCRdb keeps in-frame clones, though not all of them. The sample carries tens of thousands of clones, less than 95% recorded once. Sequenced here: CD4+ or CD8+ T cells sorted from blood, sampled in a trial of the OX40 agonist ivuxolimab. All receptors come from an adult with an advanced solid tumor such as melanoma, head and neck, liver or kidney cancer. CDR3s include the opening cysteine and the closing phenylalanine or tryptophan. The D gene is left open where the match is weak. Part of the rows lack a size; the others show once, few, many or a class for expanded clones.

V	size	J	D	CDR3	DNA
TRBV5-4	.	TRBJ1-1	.	CASNLGEEGVVSNTEAFF	TGTGCCAGCAACTTGGGAGAGGAGGGGGTGGTGTCGAACACTGAAGCTTTCTTT
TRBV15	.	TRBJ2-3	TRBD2	CATSRESGGPDTQYF	TGTGCCACCAGCAGAGAATCGGGGGGGCCAGATACGCAGTATTTT
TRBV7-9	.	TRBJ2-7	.	CASSAREKKFSEQYF	TGTGCCAGCAGCGCCCGGGAGAAAAAGTTCAGCGAGCAGTACTTC
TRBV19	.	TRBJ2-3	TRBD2	CASSPGGLAETDTQYF	TGTGCCAGTAGTCCCGGCGGACTAGCGGAAACAGATACGCAGTATTTT
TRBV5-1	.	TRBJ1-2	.	CASSSTGSVSGYTF	TGCGCCAGCAGCTCTACAGGATCCGTGAGCGGCTACACCTTC
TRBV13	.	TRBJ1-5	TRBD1	CASSLGQGANQPQHF	TGTGCCAGCAGCTTAGGCCAGGGGGCTAATCAGCCCCAGCATTTT
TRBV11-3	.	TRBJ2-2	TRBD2	CASSSRLAGRTGELFF	TGTGCCAGCAGCTCTAGACTAGCGGGACGGACCGGGGAGCTGTTTTTT
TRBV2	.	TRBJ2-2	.	CASSEGGGFSNTGELFF	TGTGCCAGCAGTGAGGGTGGTGGGTTTTCGAACACCGGGGAGCTGTTTTTT
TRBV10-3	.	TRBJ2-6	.	CAIRGPGANVLTF	TGTGCCATCAGGGGCCCTGGGGCCAACGTCCTGACTTTC
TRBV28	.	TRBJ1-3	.	CASSLLVSRSAIYF	TGTGCCAGCAGTCTCCTCGTCTCCCGAAGCGCCATATATTTT
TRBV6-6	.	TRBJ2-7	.	CASSYEGEQYF	TGTGCCAGCAGTTACGAGGGCGAGCAGTACTTC
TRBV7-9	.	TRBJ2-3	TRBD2	CASSNAAGGNPDTQYF	TGTGCCAGCAGCAACGCAGCGGGAGGGAATCCAGATACGCAGTATTTT
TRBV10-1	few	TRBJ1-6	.	CASSDLEGPLHF	TGCGCCAGCTCGGATCTGGAGGGACCCCTCCACTTT
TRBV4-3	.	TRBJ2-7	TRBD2	CASSQGSIPGLVRDEQYF	TGCGCCAGCAGCCAAGGCTCGATCCCGGGACTAGTCCGGGACGAGCAGTACTTC
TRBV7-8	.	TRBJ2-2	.	CASSPIGEAANTGELFF	TGTGCCAGCAGCCCAATAGGGGAAGCGGCGAACACCGGGGAGCTGTTTTTT
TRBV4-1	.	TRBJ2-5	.	CASSQDWINVTGETQYF	TGCGCCAGCAGCCAAGACTGGATCAACGTAACTGGGGAGACCCAGTACTTC
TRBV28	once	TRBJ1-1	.	CASSIGQMNTEAFF	TGTGCCAGCAGTATCGGACAAATGAACACTGAAGCTTTCTTT
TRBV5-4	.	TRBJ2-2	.	CASRLGQTGELFF	TGTGCCAGCAGGCTAGGGCAGACCGGGGAGCTGTTTTTT
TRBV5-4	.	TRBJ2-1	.	CASSGWGHEQFF	TGTGCCAGCAGCGGGTGGGGGCATGAGCAGTTCTTC
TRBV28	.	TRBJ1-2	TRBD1	CASSLNRQGSHGYTF	TGTGCCAGCAGTTTAAACCGACAGGGGTCTCATGGCTACACCTTC
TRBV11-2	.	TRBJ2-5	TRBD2	CASSFAGVETQYF	TGTGCCAGCAGCTTCGCGGGAGTGGAGACCCAGTACTTC
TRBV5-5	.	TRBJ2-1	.	CASSSLTGNEQFF	TGTGCCAGCAGCTCCCTGACAGGAAATGAGCAGTTCTTC
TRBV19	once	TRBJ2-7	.	CASSIAGSTYEQYF	TGTGCCAGTAGTATAGCGGGATCGACCTACGAGCAGTACTTC
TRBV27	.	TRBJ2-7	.	CASSSEGFASNEQYF	TGTGCCAGCAGTTCGGAGGGGTTCGCGTCGAACGAGCAGTACTTC
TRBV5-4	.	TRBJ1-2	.	CASSLDIAGYTF	TGTGCCAGCAGCTTAGACATCGCTGGCTACACCTTC
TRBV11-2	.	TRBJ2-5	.	CASSLDPETQYF	TGTGCCAGCAGCTTAGATCCCGAGACCCAGTACTTC
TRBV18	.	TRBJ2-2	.	CASSPPAGELFF	TGTGCCAGCTCACCACCAGCCGGGGAGCTGTTTTTT
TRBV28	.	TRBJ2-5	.	CASSFGAEQETQYF	TGTGCCAGCAGTTTTGGGGCAGAACAAGAGACCCAGTACTTC
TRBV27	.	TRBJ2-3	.	CASSGRGGPDTQYF	TGTGCCAGCAGTGGCAGGGGCGGTCCAGATACGCAGTATTTT
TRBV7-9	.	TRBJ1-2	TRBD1	CASSLARDSRYTF	TGTGCCAGCAGCTTAGCTAGGGACAGCCGCTACACCTTC
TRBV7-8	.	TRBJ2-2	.	CASSLARDNIRLNTGELFF	TGTGCCAGCAGCTTGGCTAGGGACAACATCCGTTTAAACACCGGGGAGCTGTTTTTT
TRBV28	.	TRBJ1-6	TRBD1	CASRYRGNSPLHF	TGTGCCAGCAGGTACAGGGGAAATTCACCCCTCCACTTT
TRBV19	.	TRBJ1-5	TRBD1	CASSIGQGNQPQHF	TGTGCCAGTAGTATTGGACAGGGCAATCAGCCCCAGCATTTT
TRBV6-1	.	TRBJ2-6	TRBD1	CASSEQGAFLGANVLTF	TGTGCCAGCAGTGAACAGGGGGCCTTTCTTGGGGCCAACGTCCTGACTTTC
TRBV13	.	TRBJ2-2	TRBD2	CASSNLGLAVTGELFF	TGTGCCAGCAGCAACCTGGGACTAGCGGTGACCGGGGAGCTGTTTTTT
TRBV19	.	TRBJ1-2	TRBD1	CASSQPTGNYGYTF	TGTGCCAGTAGCCAACCGACAGGGAACTATGGCTACACCTTC
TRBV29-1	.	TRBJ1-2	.	CSVDHEVYGYTF	TGCAGCGTTGATCACGAGGTCTATGGCTACACCTTC
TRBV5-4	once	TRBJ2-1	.	CASSLRPIRDNEQFF	TGTGCCAGCAGCTTAAGGCCCATTAGGGACAATGAGCAGTTCTTC
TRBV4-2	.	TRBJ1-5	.	CASSQQENSNQPQHF	TGTGCCAGCAGCCAACAGGAGAATAGCAATCAGCCCCAGCATTTT
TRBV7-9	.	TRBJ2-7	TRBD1	CASSSGQGAYEQYF	TGTGCCAGCAGCTCGGGACAGGGGGCGTACGAGCAGTACTTC
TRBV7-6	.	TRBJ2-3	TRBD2	CASSDLAGGSTDTQYF	TGTGCCAGCAGCGATCTAGCGGGAGGGAGCACAGATACGCAGTATTTT
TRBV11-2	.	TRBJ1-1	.	CASSLDYTEAFF	TGTGCCAGCAGCTTAGATTACACTGAAGCTTTCTTT
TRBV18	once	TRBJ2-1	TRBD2	CASSPAGVTYNEQFF	TGTGCCAGCTCGCCAGCGGGAGTCACCTACAATGAGCAGTTCTTC
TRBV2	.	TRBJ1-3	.	CASSGEASGNTIYF	TGTGCCAGCAGCGGGGAGGCCTCTGGAAACACCATATATTTT
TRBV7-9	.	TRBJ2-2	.	CASSLIPASHTGELFF	TGTGCCAGCAGCTTAATCCCGGCCAGCCACACCGGGGAGCTGTTTTTT
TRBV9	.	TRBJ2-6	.	CASSVTPLTSGANVLTF	TGTGCCAGCAGCGTAACTCCCCTAACATCCGGGGCCAACGTCCTGACTTTC
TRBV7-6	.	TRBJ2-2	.	CASETINTGELFF	TGTGCCAGCGAGACCATTAACACCGGGGAGCTGTTTTTT